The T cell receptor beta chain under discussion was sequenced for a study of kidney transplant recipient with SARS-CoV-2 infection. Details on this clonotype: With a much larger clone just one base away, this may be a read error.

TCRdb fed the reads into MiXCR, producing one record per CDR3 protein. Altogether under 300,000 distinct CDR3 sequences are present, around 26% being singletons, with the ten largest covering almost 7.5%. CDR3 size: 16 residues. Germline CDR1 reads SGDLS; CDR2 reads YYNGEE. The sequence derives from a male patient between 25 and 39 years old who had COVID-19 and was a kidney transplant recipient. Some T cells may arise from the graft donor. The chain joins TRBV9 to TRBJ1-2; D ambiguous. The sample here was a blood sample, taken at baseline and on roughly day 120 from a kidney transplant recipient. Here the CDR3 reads CASGQAYSRKTYDYTF. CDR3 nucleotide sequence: TGTGCCAGCGGGCAAGCGTACTCAAGAAAGACCTATGACTACACCTTC.